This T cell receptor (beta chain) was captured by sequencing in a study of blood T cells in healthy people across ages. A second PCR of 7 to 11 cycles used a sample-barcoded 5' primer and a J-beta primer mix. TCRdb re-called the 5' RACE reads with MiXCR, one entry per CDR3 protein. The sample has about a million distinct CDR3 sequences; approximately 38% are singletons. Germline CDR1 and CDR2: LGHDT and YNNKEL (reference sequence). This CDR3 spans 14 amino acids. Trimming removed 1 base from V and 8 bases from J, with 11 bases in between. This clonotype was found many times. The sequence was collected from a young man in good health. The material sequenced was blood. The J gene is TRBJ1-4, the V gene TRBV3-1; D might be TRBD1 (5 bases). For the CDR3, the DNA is TGTGCCAGCAGCCAAGTGGGGGGTGGCGAAAAACTGTTTTTT. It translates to CASSQVGGGEKLFF.